This passage covers 14 T cell receptor beta chains from one sample sequenced in a study of type 1 and type 2 diabetes patients. Amplification started from genomic DNA. Amplification of the beta chain CDR3 used 30 forward and 13 reverse multiplex primers. TCRdb analysed the multiplex PCR reads with MiXCR anew, one entry per CDR3 protein. The data contain some 250,000 distinct CDR3 sequences, 47% of them seen just once; the ten biggest clones take up around 15%. Specimen: peripheral blood mononuclear cells (PBMCs). The receptors stem from a man in his late teens or twenties with type 2 diabetes.

The J gene is TRBJ1-5, the V gene TRBV4-3; possibly TRBD1 for D (5 bases). CDR1 is LGHNA and CDR2 is YSLEER in the germline V gene. Trimming shortened V by 4 bases and J by 5 bases, and 9 bases separated the two germline ends. The CDR3 has 13 residues. CDR3 in amino acids: CASSRGRDQPQHF. CDR3 sequence (DNA): TGCGCCAGCAGCCGAGGCAGGGATCAGCCCCAGCATTTT.

To note about this clonotype: Being one base from a much bigger clone, this may be a read error. The rearrangement links TRBV27 to TRBJ2-7, with D unclear. The end of the DNA fits TRBJ2-1 better, so the J call may be wrong. Germline V lookup: CDR1 MNHEY, CDR2 SMNVEV (reference sequence). This CDR3 is 12 amino acids long. As DNA, the CDR3 is TGTGCCAGCAGTTTACTAGGGTACGAGCAGTTCTTC. It is translated as CASSLLGYEQFF.

V usage is TRBV29-1 and J usage is TRBJ1-1; D gene unclear. The CDR3 runs to 11 residues. Germline V CDR1 and CDR2: SQVTM, ANQGSEA. The V end lost 5 bases, the J end lost 3 bases, and 7 bases lay between the germline ends. CDR3 loop: CSVRWDTEAFF. The CDR3 coding sequence is TGCAGCGTTCGATGGGACACTGAAGCTTTCTTT.

V is TRBV19 and J is TRBJ1-5, with D uncertain. Germline CDR1 is LNHDA and CDR2 is SQIVND (reference sequence). CDR3 length: 14 residues. Trimming pared 3 bases from V and 3 bases from J, leaving 9 bases between. Here the CDR3 DNA reads TGTGCCAGTAGTATGATGACAACCAATCAGCCCCAGCATTTT. It translates to CASSMMTTNQPQHF.

This clonotype was recorded once. CDR3 protein: CASSMANGTEQFF. For the CDR3, the DNA is TGTGCCAGTAGTATGGCGAATGGGACTGAGCAGTTCTTC. The V and J genes are TRBV19 and TRBJ2-7; D may correspond to TRBD1 or TRBD2 (5 bases each). The J call is in doubt because the DNA end fits TRBJ2-1 better. Germline V gene lookup returns CDR1 LNHDA and CDR2 SQIVND (reference sequence). This CDR3 has 13 residues.

A few counts support this clonotype. V is TRBV6-1 and J is TRBJ1-4; no clear D gene. Trimming pared 2 bases from V and 3 bases from J, leaving 4 bases between. CDR3 size: 13 residues. CDR1 MNHNS and CDR2 SASEGT come from the germline V gene. CDR3 sequence: CASSELANEKLFF. In DNA, the CDR3 is TGTGCCAGCAGTGAATTAGCTAATGAAAAACTGTTTTTT.

In the case of this clonotype: With a much larger clone just one base away, this may be a read error. V gene TRBV7-9 combines with J gene TRBJ2-1; D is uncertain. Germline CDR1 reads SEHNR; CDR2 reads FQNEAQ (reference sequence). This CDR3 has 11 amino acids. The V and J ends lost 5 bases and 7 bases respectively, with 6 bases between them. In nucleotides, the CDR3 is TGTGCCAGCAGCCCCGGAAATGAGCAGTTCTTC. Its translation: CASSPGNEQFF.

The chain recombines TRBV19 with TRBJ1-4; 8 bases fit TRBD1. J lost 8 bases, V lost 0 bases, and 5 bases had no gene match. This CDR3 is 15 amino acids long. Germline CDR1 reads LNHDA; CDR2 reads SQIVND (reference sequence). CDR3 nucleotide sequence: TGTGCCAGTAGTATAGATCAGGGGGCCTCGGAAAAACTGTTTTTT. As protein: CASSIDQGASEKLFF.

With regard to this clonotype: A much larger clone differs from this one at a single base, so this may be a read error. V gene TRBV10-3 combines with J gene TRBJ1-1, with D unclear. Trimming left V 3 bases short and J 9 bases short, with 8 bases between. This CDR3 spans 11 amino acids. Germline V CDR1 and CDR2: ENHRY, SYGVKD. The CDR3 protein is CAISEQYKAFF. CDR3 bases: TGTGCCATCAGTGAACAGTATAAAGCTTTCTTT.

In this sample, this clonotype turned up a few times. The rearrangement joins TRBV2 to TRBJ2-1; D is undetermined. Germline V gene data show CDR1 as SNHLY and CDR2 as FYNNEI. V was pared by 4 bases and J by 0 bases, with 16 bases between. This CDR3 region has 17 residues. The CDR3 reads CASSAMVQAFSYNEQFF. The DNA for the CDR3 is TGTGCCAGCAGTGCGATGGTTCAGGCTTTCTCCTACAATGAGCAGTTCTTC.

There are a few counts of this clonotype. The chain employs TRBV7-6 and TRBJ1-1, with D possibly being TRBD1 (6 bases). V lost 0 bases to trimming and J lost 5 bases, with 7 bases between them. Germline V gene data show CDR1 as SGHVS and CDR2 as FNYEAQ. This CDR3 region has 13 residues. CDR3 protein: CASSLAQGTEAFF. Written as DNA, the CDR3 is TGTGCCAGCAGCTTAGCCCAGGGGACTGAAGCTTTCTTT. Drawing the rest from reference TRBV7-6 and TRBJ1-1, the complete variable domain is GAGVSQSPRYKVTKRGQDVALRCDPISGHVSLYWYRQALGQGPEFLTYFNYEAQQDKSGLPNDRFSAERPEGSISTLTIQRTEQRDSAMYRCASSLAQGTEAFFGQGTRLTVV.

Only a few counts were recorded for this clonotype. The chain joins TRBV19 to TRBJ1-1, with D uncertain. The CDR3 spans 13 residues. Looked up from germline, CDR1 is LNHDA and CDR2 is SQIVND (reference sequence). Deletions cut 6 bases from V and 2 bases from J, with 10 bases between. The CDR3 loop reads CASSVGKNTEAFF. Written as DNA, the CDR3 is TGTGCCAGTAGCGTCGGCAAAAACACTGAAGCTTTCTTT.

This clonotype has a count of ten or more. The chain couples TRBV19 to TRBJ2-5; D is possibly TRBD1 (6 bases). There are 13 residues in the CDR3. Germline CDR1 reads LNHDA; CDR2 reads SQIVND (reference sequence). The V and J ends lost 5 bases and 4 bases respectively, with 11 bases between them. CDR3 sequence reads: CASSATGGETQYF. DNA of the CDR3: TGTGCCAGTAGTGCGACAGGCGGAGAGACCCAGTACTTC.

This clonotype was observed a handful of times. The chain couples TRBV15 to TRBJ1-4, with 9 bases aligning to TRBD1. Germline V lookup: CDR1 LNHNV, CDR2 YYDKDF (reference sequence). The V gene end was trimmed by 1 base and the J gene end by 4 bases; junction bases not matched to a gene: 4. The CDR3 loop spans 16 amino acids. CDR3 DNA sequence: TGTGCCACCAGCAGAGCCGGGACAGGGAATAATGAAAAACTGTTTTTT. It is translated as CATSRAGTGNNEKLFF.